This T cell receptor (beta chain) stems from a study of T cells in Graves' hyperthyroidism and ophthalmopathy. General observations from the study: A model of 13 V-J features distinguished ophthalmopathy from stable hyperthyroidism. The model's output predicted ophthalmopathy at a median of roughly 6 months prior to onset.

Many counts were recorded for this clonotype. The antigen is undetermined. It was RNA transcripts that yielded the amplified TCR beta CDR3 regions. HTBI primers were the set used in a first-round RT-PCR of the TCR CDR3. A single record per CDR3 protein comes from TCRdb applying MiXCR to the multiplex PCR reads. Found here are a few hundred thousand distinct CDR3 sequences, roughly 20% of them singletons; the top ten hold about half. Sequencing input: blood. The sequence came from a woman between 45 and 65 years old with Graves' hyperthyroidism.

This CDR3 is CASTTGTGPNEQFF. CDR3 DNA sequence: TGTGCCAGCACTACCGGGACAGGGCCTAATGAGCAGTTCTTC. The chain recombines TRBV28 with TRBJ2-1, with 9 bases matching TRBD1. The CDR3 is 14 residues long. Per the germline V gene, CDR1 is MDHEN and CDR2 is SYDVKM. V shed 7 bases, J shed 7 bases, and the junction held 8 bases outside the gene matches.